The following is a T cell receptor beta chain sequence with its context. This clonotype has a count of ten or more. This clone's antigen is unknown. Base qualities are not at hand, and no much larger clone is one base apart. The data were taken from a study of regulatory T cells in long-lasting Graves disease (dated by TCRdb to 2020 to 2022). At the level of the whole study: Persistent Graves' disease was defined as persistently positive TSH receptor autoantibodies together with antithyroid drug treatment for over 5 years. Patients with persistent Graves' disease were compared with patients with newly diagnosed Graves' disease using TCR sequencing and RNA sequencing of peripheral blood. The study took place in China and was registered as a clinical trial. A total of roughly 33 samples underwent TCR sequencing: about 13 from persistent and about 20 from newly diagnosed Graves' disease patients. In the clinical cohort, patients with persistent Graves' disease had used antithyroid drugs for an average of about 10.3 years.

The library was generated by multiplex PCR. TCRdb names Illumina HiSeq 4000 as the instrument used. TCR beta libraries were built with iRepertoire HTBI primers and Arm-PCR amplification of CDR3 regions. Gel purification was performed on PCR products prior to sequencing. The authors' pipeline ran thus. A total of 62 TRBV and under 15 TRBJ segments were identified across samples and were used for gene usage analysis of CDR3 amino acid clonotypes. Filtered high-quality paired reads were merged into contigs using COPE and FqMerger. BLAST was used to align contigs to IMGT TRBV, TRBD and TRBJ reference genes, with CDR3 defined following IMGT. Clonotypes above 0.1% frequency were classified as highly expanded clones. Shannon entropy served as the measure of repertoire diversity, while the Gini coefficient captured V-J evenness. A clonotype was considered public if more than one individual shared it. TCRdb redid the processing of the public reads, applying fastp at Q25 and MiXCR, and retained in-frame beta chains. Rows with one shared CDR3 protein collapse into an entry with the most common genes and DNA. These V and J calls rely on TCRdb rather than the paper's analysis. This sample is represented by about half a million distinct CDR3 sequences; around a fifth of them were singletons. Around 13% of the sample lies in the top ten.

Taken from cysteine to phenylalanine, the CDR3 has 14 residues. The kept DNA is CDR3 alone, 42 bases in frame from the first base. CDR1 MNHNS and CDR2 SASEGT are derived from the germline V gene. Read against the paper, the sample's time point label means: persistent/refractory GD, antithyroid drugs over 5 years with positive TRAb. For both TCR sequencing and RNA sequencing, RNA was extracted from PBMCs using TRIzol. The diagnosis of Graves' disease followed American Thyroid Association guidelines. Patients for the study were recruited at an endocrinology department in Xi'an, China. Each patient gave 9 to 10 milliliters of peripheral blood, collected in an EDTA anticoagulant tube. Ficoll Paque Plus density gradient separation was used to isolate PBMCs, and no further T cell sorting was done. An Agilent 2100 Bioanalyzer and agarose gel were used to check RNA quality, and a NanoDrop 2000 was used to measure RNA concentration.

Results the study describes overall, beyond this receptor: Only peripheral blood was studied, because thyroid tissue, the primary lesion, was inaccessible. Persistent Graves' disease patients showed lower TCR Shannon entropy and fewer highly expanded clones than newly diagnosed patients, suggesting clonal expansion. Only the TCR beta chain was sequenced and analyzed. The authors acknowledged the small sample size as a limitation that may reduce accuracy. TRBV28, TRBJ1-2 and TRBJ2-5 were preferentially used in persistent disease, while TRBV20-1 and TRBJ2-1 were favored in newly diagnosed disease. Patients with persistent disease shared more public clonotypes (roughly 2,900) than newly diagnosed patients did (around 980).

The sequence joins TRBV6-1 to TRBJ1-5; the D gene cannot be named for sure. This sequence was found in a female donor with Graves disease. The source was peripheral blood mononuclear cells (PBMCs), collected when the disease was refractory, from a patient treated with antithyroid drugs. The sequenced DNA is TGTGCAAGTAAACGCCAGAATAGCAATCAGCCCCAGCATTTT. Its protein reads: CASKRQNSNQPQHF.